This TCR beta chain was recorded in a study of blood T cell repertoires in COVID-19. Across the study: Collection of acute and convalescent COVID-19 samples took place in the United States, Italy and Spain.

The age range of participants was about 18 to 89 years, with residence in about two dozen US areas. Donors were grouped by their self-reported clinical history. Exposed enrollees had met someone with a PCR-confirmed or clinician-diagnosed COVID-19 case at some point within the 2 weeks before study entry. The method was immunoSEQ multiplex PCR; TCRdb's version includes in-frame clones alone and lacks a portion of them. In the table there are fewer than 250,000 clones, roughly 90% of which are singletons. This CDR3 has 16 residues. The germline V gene has CDR1 MNHNY and CDR2 SVGAGI (reference sequence). V shed 5 bases and J 3 bases; nucleotides not matched to a gene: 8.

The sequenced material came from PBMCs or T cells enriched from blood (not recorded which). V usage is TRBV6-6 and J usage is TRBJ1-5, with 9 nucleotides matching TRBD1. The TCR comes from a man aged 25-40 years who had been exposed to COVID-19. The CDR3 loop is CASSRTGVTSNQPQHF. CDR3 coding DNA: TGTGCCAGCAGTCGGACAGGGGTGACATCCAATCAGCCCCAGCATTTT.